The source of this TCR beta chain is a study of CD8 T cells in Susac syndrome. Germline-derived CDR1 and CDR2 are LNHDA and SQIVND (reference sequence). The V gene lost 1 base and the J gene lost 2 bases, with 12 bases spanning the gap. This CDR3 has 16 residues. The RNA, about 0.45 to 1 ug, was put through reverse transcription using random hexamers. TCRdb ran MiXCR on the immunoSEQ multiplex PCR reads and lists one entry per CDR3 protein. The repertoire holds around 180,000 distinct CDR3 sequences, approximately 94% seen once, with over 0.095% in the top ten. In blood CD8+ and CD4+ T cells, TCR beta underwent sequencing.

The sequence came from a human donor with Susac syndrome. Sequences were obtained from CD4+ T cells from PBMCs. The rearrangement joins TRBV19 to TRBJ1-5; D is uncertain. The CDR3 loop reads CASSIGWAGGNQPQHF. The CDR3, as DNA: TGTGCCAGTAGTATAGGGTGGGCGGGAGGCAATCAGCCCCAGCATTTT.